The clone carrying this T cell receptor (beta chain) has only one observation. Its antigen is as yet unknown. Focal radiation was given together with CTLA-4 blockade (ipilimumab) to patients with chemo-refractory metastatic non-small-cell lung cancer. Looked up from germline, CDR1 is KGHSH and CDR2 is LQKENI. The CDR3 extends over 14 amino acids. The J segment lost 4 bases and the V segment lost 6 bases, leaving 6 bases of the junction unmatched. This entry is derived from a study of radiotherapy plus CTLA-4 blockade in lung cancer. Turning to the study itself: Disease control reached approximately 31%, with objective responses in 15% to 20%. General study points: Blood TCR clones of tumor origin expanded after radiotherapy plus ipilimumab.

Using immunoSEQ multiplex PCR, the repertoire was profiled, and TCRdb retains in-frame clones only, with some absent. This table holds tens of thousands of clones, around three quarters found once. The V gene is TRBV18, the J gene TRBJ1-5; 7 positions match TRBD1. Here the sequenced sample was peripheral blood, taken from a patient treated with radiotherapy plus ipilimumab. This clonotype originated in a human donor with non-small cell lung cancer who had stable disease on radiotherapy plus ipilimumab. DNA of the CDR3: TGTGCCAGCTCTGAGGGACAGCCTAATCAGCCCCAGCATTTT. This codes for CASSEGQPNQPQHF.